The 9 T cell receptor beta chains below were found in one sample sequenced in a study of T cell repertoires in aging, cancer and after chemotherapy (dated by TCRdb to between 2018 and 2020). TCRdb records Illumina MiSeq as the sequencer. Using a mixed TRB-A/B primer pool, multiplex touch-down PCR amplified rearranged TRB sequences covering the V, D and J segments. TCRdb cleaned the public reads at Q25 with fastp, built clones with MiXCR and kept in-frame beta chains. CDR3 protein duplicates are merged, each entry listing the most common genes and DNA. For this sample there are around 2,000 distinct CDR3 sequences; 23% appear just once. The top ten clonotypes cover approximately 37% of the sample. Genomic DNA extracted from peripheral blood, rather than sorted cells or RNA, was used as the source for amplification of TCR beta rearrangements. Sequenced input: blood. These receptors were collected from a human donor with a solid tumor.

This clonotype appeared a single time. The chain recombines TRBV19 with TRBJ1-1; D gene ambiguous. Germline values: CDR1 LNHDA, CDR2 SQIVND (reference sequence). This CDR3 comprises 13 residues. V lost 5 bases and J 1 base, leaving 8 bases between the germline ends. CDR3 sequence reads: CASSVAGNTEAFF. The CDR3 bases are TGTGCCAGTAGTGTGGCAGGGAACACTGAAGCTTTCTTT.

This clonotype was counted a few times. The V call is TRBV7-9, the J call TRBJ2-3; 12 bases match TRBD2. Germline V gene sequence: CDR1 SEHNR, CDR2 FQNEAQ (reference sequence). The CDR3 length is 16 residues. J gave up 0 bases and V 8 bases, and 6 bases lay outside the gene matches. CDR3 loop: CASGGLAGTSTDTQYF. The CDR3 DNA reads TGTGCCAGCGGTGGACTAGCGGGGACTAGCACAGATACGCAGTATTTT.

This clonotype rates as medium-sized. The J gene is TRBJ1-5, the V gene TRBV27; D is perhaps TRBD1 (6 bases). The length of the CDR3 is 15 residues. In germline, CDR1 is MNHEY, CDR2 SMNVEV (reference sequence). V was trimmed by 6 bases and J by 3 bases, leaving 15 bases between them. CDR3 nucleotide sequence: TGTGCCAGCAGCTCCTTCAGGGGTACCAATCAGCCCCAGCATTTT. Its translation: CASSSFRGTNQPQHF.

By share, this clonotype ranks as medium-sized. The DNA for the CDR3 is TGTGCCAGTAGTATTACGCAAACTGGCTACACCTTC. It is translated as CASSITQTGYTF. This chain joins TRBV19 and TRBJ1-2; D gene uncertain. The CDR3 length is 12 residues. The germline V gene has CDR1 LNHDA and CDR2 SQIVND (reference sequence). V was cut by 3 bases and J by 7 bases, with 9 bases left in between.

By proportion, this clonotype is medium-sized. CDR3 region: CASSFAADQETQYF. CDR3 DNA sequence: TGTGCCAGCAGCTTCGCGGCAGACCAAGAGACCCAGTACTTC. V gene TRBV5-4 combines with J gene TRBJ2-5, with D unclear. From germline, CDR1 is SGHNT and CDR2 YYREEE (reference sequence). The CDR3 covers 14 residues. With 2 bases removed from V and 0 bases from J, the gap between germline ends came to 8 bases.

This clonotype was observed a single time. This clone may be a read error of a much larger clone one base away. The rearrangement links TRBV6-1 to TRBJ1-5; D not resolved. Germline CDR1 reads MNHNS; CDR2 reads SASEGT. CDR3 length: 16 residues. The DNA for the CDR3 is TGTGCCAGCAGTGAAGCGGGCTTTTATAGCAATCAGCACCAGCATTTT. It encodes CASSEAGFYSNQHQHF.

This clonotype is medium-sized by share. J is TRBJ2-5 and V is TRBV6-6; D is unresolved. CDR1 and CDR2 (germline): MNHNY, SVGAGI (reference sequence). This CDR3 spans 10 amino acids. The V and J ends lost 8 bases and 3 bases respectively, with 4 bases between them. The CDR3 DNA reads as TGTGCCAGCGGTAAAGAGACCCAGTACTTC. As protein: CASGKETQYF.

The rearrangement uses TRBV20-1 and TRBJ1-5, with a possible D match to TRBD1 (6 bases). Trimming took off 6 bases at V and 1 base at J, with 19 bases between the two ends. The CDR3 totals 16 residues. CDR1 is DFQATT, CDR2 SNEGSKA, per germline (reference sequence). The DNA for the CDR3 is TGCAGTGCCCGGGACCAGGGGAAGGGGAGCAATCAGCCCCAGCATTTT. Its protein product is CSARDQGKGSNQPQHF.

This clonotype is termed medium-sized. Here the CDR3 DNA reads TGTGCCAGTAGCTCGACAGGTGGAGGAGGAAGGGAAGCTTTCTTT. It encodes CASSSTGGGGREAFF. This rearrangement joins TRBV19 to TRBJ1-1, with D possibly matching TRBD1 (6 bases). With 6 bases removed from V and 8 bases from J, the gap between germline ends came to 22 bases. The CDR3 has 15 residues. Germline V lookup: CDR1 LNHDA, CDR2 SQIVND (reference sequence).